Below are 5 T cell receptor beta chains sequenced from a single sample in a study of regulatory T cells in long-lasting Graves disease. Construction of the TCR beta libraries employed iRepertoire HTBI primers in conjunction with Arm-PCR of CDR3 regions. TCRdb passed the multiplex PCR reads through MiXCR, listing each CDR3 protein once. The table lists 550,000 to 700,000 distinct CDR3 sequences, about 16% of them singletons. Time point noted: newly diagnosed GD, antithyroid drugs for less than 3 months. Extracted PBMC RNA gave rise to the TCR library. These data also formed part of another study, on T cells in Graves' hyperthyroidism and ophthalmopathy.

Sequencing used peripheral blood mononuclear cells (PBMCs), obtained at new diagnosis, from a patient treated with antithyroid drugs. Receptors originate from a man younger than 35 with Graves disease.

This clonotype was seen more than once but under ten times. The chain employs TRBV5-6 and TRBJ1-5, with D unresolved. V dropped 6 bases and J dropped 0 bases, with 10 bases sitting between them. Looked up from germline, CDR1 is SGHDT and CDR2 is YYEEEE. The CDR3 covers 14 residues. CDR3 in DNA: TGTGCCAGCACCGTTTGGTATAGCAATCAGCCCCAGCATTTT. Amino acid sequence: CASTVWYSNQPQHF.

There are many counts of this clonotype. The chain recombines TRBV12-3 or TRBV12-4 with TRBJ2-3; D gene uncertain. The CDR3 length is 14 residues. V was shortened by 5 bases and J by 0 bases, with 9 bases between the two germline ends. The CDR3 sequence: CASSQSASTDTQYF. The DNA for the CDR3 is TGTGCCAGCAGTCAATCGGCTAGCACAGATACGCAGTATTTT.

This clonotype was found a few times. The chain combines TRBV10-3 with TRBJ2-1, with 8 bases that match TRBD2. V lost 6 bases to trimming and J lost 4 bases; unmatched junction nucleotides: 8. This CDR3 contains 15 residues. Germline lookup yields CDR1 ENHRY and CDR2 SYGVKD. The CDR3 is CAIRNSGLEYNEQFF. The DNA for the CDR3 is TGTGCCATCAGGAATTCGGGACTAGAATACAATGAGCAGTTCTTC.

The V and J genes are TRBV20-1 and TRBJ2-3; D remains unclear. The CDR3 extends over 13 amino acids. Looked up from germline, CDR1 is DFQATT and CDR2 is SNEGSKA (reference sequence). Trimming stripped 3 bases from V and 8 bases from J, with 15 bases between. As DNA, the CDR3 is TGCAGTGCTAGCGCCTACGTGGAAGTTACGCAGTATTTT. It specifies CSASAYVEVTQYF.

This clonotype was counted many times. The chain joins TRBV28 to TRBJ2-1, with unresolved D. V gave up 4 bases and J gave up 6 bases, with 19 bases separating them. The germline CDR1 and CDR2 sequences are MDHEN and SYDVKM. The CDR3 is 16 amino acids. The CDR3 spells CASSSPNDVWGNEQFF. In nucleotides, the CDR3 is TGTGCCAGCAGTTCCCCAAACGACGTATGGGGCAATGAGCAGTTCTTC.